This passage covers 8 T cell receptor beta chains from one sample sequenced in a study of siplizumab effects on memory and regulatory T cells. The method was immunoSEQ multiplex PCR; TCRdb's version includes in-frame clones alone and lacks a portion of them. The table has 75,000 to 100,000 clones, 90% to 95% seen once. The sequenced material came from non-Treg CD4+ T cells sorted from blood. Source of these receptors: a human donor in good health.

The V and J genes are TRBV11-1 and TRBJ2-7; maybe TRBD1 (6 bases). Germline values: CDR1 SGHAT, CDR2 FQDESV (reference sequence). This CDR3 region has 14 residues. V was cut by 3 bases and J by 7 bases, with 16 bases left in between. The CDR3 bases are TGTGCCAGCAGCTTCTGGGCAGGGGATGTGGAGCAGTACTTC. This translates into CASSFWAGDVEQYF.

The chain employs TRBV11-2 and TRBJ2-3, with 10 nucleotides matching TRBD2. Trimming cost V 2 bases and J 6 bases; bases outside gene matches: 14. Germline V gives CDR1 SGHAT, CDR2 FQNNGV. The CDR3 runs 18 residues. The CDR3 region is CASSLRLRTSGKVDTQYF. The CDR3 DNA reads as TGTGCCAGCAGCTTACGGTTAAGGACTAGCGGCAAGGTCGATACGCAGTATTTT. The whole variable domain, remainder taken from reference TRBV11-2 and TRBJ2-3, is EAGVAQSPRYKIIEKRQSVAFWCNPISGHATLYWYQQILGQGPKLLIQFQNNGVVDDSQLPKDRFSAERLKGVDSTLKIQPAKLEDSAVYLCASSLRLRTSGKVDTQYFGPGTRLTVL.

CDR3 residues: CASSLTSRENIQYF. For the CDR3, the DNA is TGTGCCAGCAGCTTAACGTCTAGGGAAAACATTCAGTACTTC. The rearrangement joins TRBV7-2 to TRBJ2-4, with no clear D. In germline, CDR1 is SGHTA, CDR2 FQGNSA. V shed 2 bases and J shed 5 bases, with 10 bases lying between them. CDR3 length equals 14 residues.

The chain combines TRBV10-1 with TRBJ2-3; 8 bases align to TRBD2. Trimming cost V 2 bases and J 9 bases; bases outside gene matches: 10. From germline, CDR1 is WNHNN and CDR2 SYGVQD (reference sequence). The CDR3 is made up of 15 amino acids. The CDR3 DNA reads TGCGCCAGCAGTGAGCGGGAGGGCGGGCCTCTAACGCAGTATTTT. This codes for CASSEREGGPLTQYF.

J is TRBJ1-6 and V is TRBV5-8; D remains ambiguous. CDR3 length: 15 residues. Germline CDR1 reads SGHTS; CDR2 reads YDEGEE. V was trimmed by 2 bases and J by 3 bases, leaving 9 bases between them. Here the CDR3 reads CASSFMGNYNSPLHF. CDR3 nucleotides: TGTGCCAGCAGCTTTATGGGAAACTATAATTCACCCCTCCACTTT.

The rearrangement joins TRBV7-9 to TRBJ1-5; 9 bases fit TRBD1. CDR1 SEHNR and CDR2 FQNEAQ come from the germline V gene (reference sequence). After removal of 0 bases from V and 6 bases from J, the junction contained 6 bases not matched to a gene. The length of the CDR3 is 16 residues. The CDR3 nucleotides read TGTGCCAGCAGCTTAGCCCCGGGACAGGGCGCTCAGCCCCAGCATTTT. Its translation is CASSLAPGQGAQPQHF.

This rearrangement joins TRBV28 to TRBJ2-3; D is undetermined. The germline V gene has CDR1 MDHEN and CDR2 SYDVKM. V was clipped by 2 bases and J by 4 bases, with 13 bases between them. This CDR3 has 15 amino acids. CDR3 nucleotides: TGTGCCAGCAGTTTAAATCGAGGCATAGCAGATACGCAGTATTTT. Translated, it gives CASSLNRGIADTQYF.

This rearrangement joins TRBV7-9 to TRBJ2-6; D remains ambiguous. Trimming removed 1 base at V and 2 bases at J, with 12 bases between. The CDR3 sequence is 17 residues long. Germline V gives CDR1 SEHNR, CDR2 FQNEAQ (reference sequence). The CDR3 sequence: CASSLERLGPGANVLTF. The CDR3 DNA reads TGTGCCAGCAGCTTAGAGCGTCTAGGGCCTGGGGCCAACGTCCTGACTTTC.